Described below is a single TCR beta chain sequence and its context. Its specificity is unknown. The entry originates in a study of regulatory and conventional T cells in RAG deficiency. Study-level results: Other subsets showed approximately 10-fold reductions, but Treg unique TCR beta sequences fell approximately 90-fold in these patients. RAG-deficient patients showed markedly lower Shannon entropy and higher Simpson indices than control T-cell subsets. Patient subsets had shorter CDR3s; Omenn Treg-Tconv overlap exceeded 80%.

The sorted conventional CD4+ T cells were CD25-low and CD127-high, with genomic DNA sequenced. Data came from immunoSEQ multiplex PCR; TCRdb stores just in-frame clones and leaves some out. The table lists about 34,000 clones, roughly three quarters of them singletons. CDR3 length equals 14 residues. In germline, CDR1 is SGDLS, CDR2 YYNGEE. Trimming stripped 4 bases from V and 8 bases from J, with 18 bases between. This sample was also put to use in a study of regulatory T cells. Turning to that study: The PCR used 52 TRBV and 13 TRBJ primers. Skewed V and J usage and few unique V-J pairs marked patient repertoires, most in Tregs.

V usage is TRBV9 and J usage is TRBJ1-2, with D perhaps matching TRBD1 (6 bases). Sequencing used CD4+ effector T cells sorted from blood. This clonotype was obtained from a human donor in good health. CDR3 in DNA: TGTGCCAGCAGCCCCCCATCGACAGGATCCGGCTACACCTTC. Its protein product is CASSPPSTGSGYTF.